One and the same sample provided the 15 T cell receptor beta chains below, sequenced in a study of blood T cells in healthy people across ages. The use of a sample-barcoded 5' primer and a J-beta primer mix characterized a second PCR of roughly 6 to 11 cycles. TCRdb re-derived calls from the 5' RACE reads in MiXCR, one entry per CDR3 protein. This table holds just over 800,000 distinct CDR3 sequences, around two thirds found once. The sample comprised blood. These receptors all come from a man younger than 45 in good health.

This chain links TRBV9 with TRBJ2-7, with D unresolved. The germline V gene encodes CDR1 SGDLS and CDR2 YYNGEE. This CDR3 has 15 residues. The V gene lost 0 bases and the J gene lost 3 bases, with 13 bases spanning the gap. CDR3 in amino acids: CASSVEMLPIYEQYF. Written as DNA, the CDR3 is TGTGCCAGCAGCGTAGAAATGTTACCGATCTACGAGCAGTACTTC.

The V gene is TRBV28, the J gene TRBJ1-2; no definite D call. V lost 6 bases, J lost 0 bases, and 8 bases lay in between. Germline CDR1 and CDR2: MDHEN and SYDVKM. CDR3 size: 13 residues. The CDR3: CASSQAANYGYTF. The DNA for the CDR3 is TGTGCCAGCAGCCAGGCTGCTAACTATGGCTACACCTTC.

This chain's CDR3 is CATSLSGRAYEQYF. The CDR3 nucleotides are TGTGCCACCAGCTTAAGCGGGAGAGCCTACGAGCAGTACTTC. The chain combines TRBV15 with TRBJ2-7; 8 nucleotides align to TRBD2. V was pared by 5 bases and J by 2 bases, with 5 bases of the junction left unmatched. The CDR3 runs 14 residues. From germline, CDR1 is LNHNV and CDR2 YYDKDF (reference sequence).

This clonotype appeared a single time. V gene TRBV7-9 combines with J gene TRBJ1-2; 7 nucleotides agree with TRBD1. Losses at the gene ends were 6 bases for V and 2 bases for J; bases not matched to a gene: 9. Germline V gene sequence: CDR1 SEHNR, CDR2 FQNEAQ (reference sequence). This CDR3 has 15 residues. CDR3 coding DNA: TGTGCCAGCAGGGGGGGGAAGGGGGCGAACTATGGCTACACCTTC. This gives the protein CASRGGKGANYGYTF. The full variable domain, with the rest looked up from reference TRBV7-9 and TRBJ1-2, is DTGVSQNPRHKITKRGQNVTFRCDPISEHNRLYWYRQTLGQGPEFLTYFQNEAQLEKSRLLSDRFSAERPKGSFSTLEIQRTEQGDSAMYLCASRGGKGANYGYTFGSGTRLTVV.

The chain carries TRBV4-2 and TRBJ2-7; no firm D call. Trimming took off 0 bases at V and 0 bases at J, with 9 bases between the two ends. The CDR3 is made up of 15 amino acids. CDR1 is LGHNA, CDR2 YNFKEQ, per germline. CDR3 nucleotides: TGTGCCAGCAGCCAAGATCTCGGCACCTCCTACGAGCAGTACTTC. Protein sequence: CASSQDLGTSYEQYF.

The rearrangement joins TRBV29-1 to TRBJ2-7, with TRBD1 matching over 11 bases. Unmatched junction bases numbered 6, after V lost 1 base and J lost 4 bases. The CDR3 spans 15 residues. Germline V gene lookup returns CDR1 SQVTM and CDR2 ANQGSEA. The CDR3: CSVEGTGTGGYEQYF. The CDR3 DNA is TGCAGCGTTGAAGGAACCGGGACAGGGGGTTACGAGCAGTACTTC.

The chain combines TRBV7-2 with TRBJ2-7; possible D gene TRBD1, 6 bases. This CDR3 contains 14 residues. V lost 5 bases to trimming and J lost 4 bases, with 15 bases between them. CDR1 SGHTA and CDR2 FQGNSA come from the germline V gene. The CDR3, as DNA: TGTGCCAGCAGCCTGTACAGGGATACGTACGAGCAGTACTTC. Protein sequence: CASSLYRDTYEQYF. Full variable domain (missing parts from reference TRBV7-2 and TRBJ2-7): GAGVSQSPSNKVTEKGKDVELRCDPISGHTALYWYRQSLGQGLEFLIYFQGNSAPDKSGLPSDRFSAERTGGSVSTLTIQRTQQEDSAVYLCASSLYRDTYEQYFGPGTRLTVT.

This clonotype was recorded once. This chain connects TRBV7-2 to TRBJ2-7, with D unclear. Trimming removed 5 bases from V and 0 bases from J, with 8 bases in between. The CDR3 loop spans 13 amino acids. The V gene's germline CDR1 is SGHTA and CDR2 FQGNSA. The CDR3 nucleotides read TGTGCCAGCAGCCAGCCTAGCTCCTACGAGCAGTACTTC. It specifies CASSQPSSYEQYF.

There are a few counts of this clonotype. The V and J genes are TRBV14 and TRBJ2-1, with 7 positions matching TRBD1. CDR1 SGHDN and CDR2 FVKESK come from the germline V gene. The ends lost 1 base at V and 9 bases at J; junction bases unmatched: 9. CDR3 length equals 15 residues. CDR3 nucleotides: TGTGCCAGCAGCCAAGCCCCGGACAGGACCGGTGAGCAGTTCTTC. Translation: CASSQAPDRTGEQFF.

The rearrangement links TRBV15 to TRBJ1-4; D may be TRBD1 (5 bases). CDR3 length equals 15 residues. Germline V lookup: CDR1 LNHNV, CDR2 YYDKDF (reference sequence). The ends were cut back, 3 bases at V and 0 bases at J, with 8 bases in the middle. The CDR3 DNA reads as TGTGCCACCAGCAGGGGGGGGGCAACTAATGAAAAACTGTTTTTT. Encoded protein: CATSRGGATNEKLFF. The whole variable domain, filled in from reference TRBV15 and TRBJ1-4, reads DAMVIQNPRYQVTQFGKPVTLSCSQTLNHNVMYWYQQKSSQAPKLLFHYYDKDFNNEADTPDNFQSRRPNTSFCFLDIRSPGLGDTAMYLCATSRGGATNEKLFFGSGTQLSVL.

V gene TRBV30 combines with J gene TRBJ1-5; no definite D call. CDR3 length equals 15 residues. Trimming removed 0 bases from V and 1 base from J, with 10 bases in between. Per germline, CDR1 GTSNPN and CDR2 SVGIG (reference sequence). The CDR3: CAWSVGGISNQPQHF. CDR3 DNA: TGTGCCTGGAGTGTAGGAGGGATAAGCAATCAGCCCCAGCATTTT.

The CDR3 sequence is CASSSHPGLAGEQFF. For the CDR3, the DNA is TGTGCCAGCAGCTCACACCCGGGACTAGCGGGGGAGCAGTTCTTC. V and J are TRBV7-3 and TRBJ2-1, with 13 bases fitting TRBD2. Germline trimming cut 4 bases from V and 10 bases from J; bases unmatched to any gene: 7. Germline lookup yields CDR1 SGHTA and CDR2 FQGTGA. This CDR3 has 15 amino acids.

The rearrangement uses TRBV7-9 and TRBJ2-7; D may be TRBD2 (6 bases). This CDR3 has 14 residues. The germline V gene encodes CDR1 SEHNR and CDR2 FQNEAQ (reference sequence). V shed 6 bases and J shed 5 bases, with 17 bases lying between them. DNA of the CDR3: TGTGCCAGCAGTCGCACGGAGGGACCCGACGAGCAGTACTTC. Its translation is CASSRTEGPDEQYF.

The chain has TRBV28 and TRBJ2-7; TRBD2 matches 15 bases. The CDR3 contains 17 residues. CDR1 is MDHEN, CDR2 SYDVKM, per germline. V lost 7 bases and J lost 2; bases outside the gene matches: 9. The CDR3 coding sequence is TGTGCCAGCACTTCTTTGTGGACTAGCGGGAGGGCCTACGAGCAGTACTTC. It is translated as CASTSLWTSGRAYEQYF.

CDR3 loop: CASSQDSQETQYF. For the CDR3, the DNA is TGTGCCAGCAGCCAGGACAGCCAAGAGACCCAGTACTTC. This rearrangement joins TRBV7-3 to TRBJ2-5; D might be TRBD1 (6 bases). The length of the CDR3 is 13 residues. Germline lookup yields CDR1 SGHTA and CDR2 FQGTGA. With 5 bases removed from V and 1 base from J, the gap between germline ends came to 8 bases.